This TCR beta chain was retrieved from a study of Graves' ophthalmopathy and Graves' hyperthyroidism. PBMCs originated in roughly 11 ml of fresh peripheral blood. This clonotype was observed a handful of times. J lost 3 bases, V lost 2 bases, and 3 bases had no gene match. CDR3 length: 14 amino acids. Germline lookup yields CDR1 DFQATT and CDR2 SNEGSKA (reference sequence). TCR beta CDR3 regions were amplified from RNA transcripts. The library came from an HTBI-primed first-round RT-PCR and a second-round multiplex PCR. TCRdb reanalysed the multiplex PCR reads using MiXCR and keeps one entry per CDR3 protein. The sample yields approximately 45,000 distinct CDR3 sequences, 50% seen once.

The rearrangement links TRBV20-1 to TRBJ2-7; 11 bases line up with TRBD2. The TCR originated in an adult man with Graves' ophthalmopathy. Sequencing was carried out using peripheral blood. The DNA for the CDR3 is TGCAGTGCTAGAAGGACTAGCGGGTACTACGAGCAGTACTTC. Its translation is CSARRTSGYYEQYF.